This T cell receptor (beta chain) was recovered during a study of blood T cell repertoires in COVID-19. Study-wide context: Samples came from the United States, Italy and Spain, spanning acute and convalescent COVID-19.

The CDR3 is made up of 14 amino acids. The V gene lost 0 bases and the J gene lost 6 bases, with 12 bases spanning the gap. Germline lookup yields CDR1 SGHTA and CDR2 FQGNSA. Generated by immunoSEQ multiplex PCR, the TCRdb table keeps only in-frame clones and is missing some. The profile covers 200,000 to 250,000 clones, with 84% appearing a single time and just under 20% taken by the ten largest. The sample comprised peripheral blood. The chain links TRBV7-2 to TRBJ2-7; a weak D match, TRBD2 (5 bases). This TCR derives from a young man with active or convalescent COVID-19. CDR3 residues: CASSLALLAIEQYF. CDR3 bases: TGTGCCAGCAGCTTAGCCCTTCTAGCTATCGAGCAGTACTTC.